Listed here are 10 T cell receptor beta chains from one sample, sequenced in a study of blood T cell repertoires in COVID-19. The assay was immunoSEQ multiplex PCR, and TCRdb's table has in-frame clones only and misses some. The data hold some 160,000 clones, with nearly 80% observed a single time. The sample comprised peripheral blood. These receptor sequences come from a woman of 80 years or more with acute or convalescent COVID-19.

The V and J genes are TRBV5-1 and TRBJ1-1; D call uncertain. Trimming took off 0 bases at V and 1 base at J, with 4 bases between the two ends. Germline loops: CDR1 SGHRS, CDR2 YFSETQ. CDR3 length equals 13 residues. This CDR3 reads CASSLGGNTEAFF. The CDR3 nucleotides read TGCGCCAGCAGCTTGGGAGGGAACACTGAAGCTTTCTTT.

The V call is TRBV2, the J call TRBJ1-2; D remains unclear. Germline V gene lookup returns CDR1 SNHLY and CDR2 FYNNEI. The CDR3 runs to 13 residues. V was trimmed by 6 bases and J by 7 bases, leaving 15 bases between them. The CDR3 DNA reads as TGTGCCAGCAGCCCGGCCGCTGCGGGTGGCTACACCTTC. Protein sequence: CASSPAAAGGYTF.

The V and J genes are TRBV6-5 and TRBJ2-1; 11 bases agree with TRBD1. The CDR3 sequence is 14 residues long. CDR1 MNHEY and CDR2 SVGAGI come from the germline V gene. Trimming cost V 6 bases and J 6 bases; bases outside gene matches: 4. CDR3 bases: TGTGCCAGCAGAACCGGGACAGGGGGCAATGAGCAGTTCTTC. Translating it yields CASRTGTGGNEQFF.

V usage is TRBV18 and J usage is TRBJ2-2; 7 bases are shared with TRBD1. This CDR3 region has 14 residues. The V gene end was trimmed by 5 bases and the J gene end by 4 bases; junction bases not matched to a gene: 4. Germline CDR1 and CDR2: KGHSH and LQKENI. CDR3 nucleotides: TGTGCCAGCTCAATACAGGGGAGCACCGGGGAGCTGTTTTTT. Its protein product is CASSIQGSTGELFF.

The J gene is TRBJ2-4, the V gene TRBV5-6; the D gene is possibly TRBD1 (6 bases). The CDR3 length is 14 residues. Trimming removed 1 base at V and 1 base at J, with 6 bases between. Per the germline V gene, CDR1 is SGHDT and CDR2 is YYEEEE. The CDR3: CASSLTGAKNIQYF. For the CDR3, the DNA is TGTGCCAGCAGCTTGACAGGGGCCAAAAACATTCAGTACTTC.

The chain combines TRBV27 with TRBJ1-2; 9 nucleotides match TRBD1. Trimming removed 6 bases from V and 4 bases from J; junction bases left unmatched: 6. The CDR3 is 14 amino acids. CDR1 is MNHEY, CDR2 SMNVEV, per germline (reference sequence). The CDR3: CASRQGANPYGYTF. DNA for the CDR3: TGTGCCAGCAGACAGGGGGCAAATCCCTATGGCTACACCTTC.

The chain carries TRBV24-1 and TRBJ1-1; D is perhaps TRBD1 (6 bases). Per the germline V gene, CDR1 is KGHDR and CDR2 is SFDVKD. The CDR3 length is 13 residues. Trimming stripped 1 base from V and 7 bases from J, with 9 bases between. The DNA of the CDR3 is TGTGCCACCAGTGATTTCTCAGGGGATGAAGCTTTCTTT. Its translation: CATSDFSGDEAFF.

This chain links TRBV27 with TRBJ2-1; TRBD1 is a possible D gene (6 bases). V was cut by 3 bases and J by 8 bases, with 11 bases left in between. The CDR3 consists of 13 residues. Germline CDR1 is MNHEY and CDR2 is SMNVEV (reference sequence). CDR3 DNA: TGTGCCAGCAGTTTCAGGGGTTCAGATGAGCAGTTCTTC. The encoded protein is CASSFRGSDEQFF.

The rearrangement joins TRBV12-5 to TRBJ1-2; no definite D call. Trimming took off 1 base at V and 0 bases at J, with 3 bases between the two ends. Germline CDR1 and CDR2: LGHNT and FRNRAP. The CDR3 is made up of 13 amino acids. The CDR3 loop reads CASGLGANYGYTF. CDR3 DNA: TGTGCTAGTGGTTTGGGAGCTAACTATGGCTACACCTTC.

The CDR3 DNA sequence: TGTGCCAGTAGTATAGCCGGGCAAGAGACCCAGTACTTC. This gives the protein CASSIAGQETQYF. This chain links TRBV19 with TRBJ2-5; no definite D call. The CDR3 contains 13 residues. V was clipped by 1 base and J by 2 bases, with 5 bases between them. The V gene's germline CDR1 is LNHDA and CDR2 SQIVND (reference sequence).